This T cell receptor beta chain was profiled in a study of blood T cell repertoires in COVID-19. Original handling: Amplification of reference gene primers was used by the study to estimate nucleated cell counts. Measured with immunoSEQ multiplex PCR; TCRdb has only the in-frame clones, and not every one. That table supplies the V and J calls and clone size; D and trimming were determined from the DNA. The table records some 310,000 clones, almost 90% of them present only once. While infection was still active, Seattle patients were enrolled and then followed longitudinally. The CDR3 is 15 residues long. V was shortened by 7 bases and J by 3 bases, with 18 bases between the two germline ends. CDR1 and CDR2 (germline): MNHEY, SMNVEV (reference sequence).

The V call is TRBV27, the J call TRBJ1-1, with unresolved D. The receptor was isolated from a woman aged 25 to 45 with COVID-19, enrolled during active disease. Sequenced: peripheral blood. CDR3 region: CASNTLRDRDTEAFF. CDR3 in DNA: TGTGCCAGCAACACACTCCGGGATAGGGACACTGAAGCTTTCTTT.